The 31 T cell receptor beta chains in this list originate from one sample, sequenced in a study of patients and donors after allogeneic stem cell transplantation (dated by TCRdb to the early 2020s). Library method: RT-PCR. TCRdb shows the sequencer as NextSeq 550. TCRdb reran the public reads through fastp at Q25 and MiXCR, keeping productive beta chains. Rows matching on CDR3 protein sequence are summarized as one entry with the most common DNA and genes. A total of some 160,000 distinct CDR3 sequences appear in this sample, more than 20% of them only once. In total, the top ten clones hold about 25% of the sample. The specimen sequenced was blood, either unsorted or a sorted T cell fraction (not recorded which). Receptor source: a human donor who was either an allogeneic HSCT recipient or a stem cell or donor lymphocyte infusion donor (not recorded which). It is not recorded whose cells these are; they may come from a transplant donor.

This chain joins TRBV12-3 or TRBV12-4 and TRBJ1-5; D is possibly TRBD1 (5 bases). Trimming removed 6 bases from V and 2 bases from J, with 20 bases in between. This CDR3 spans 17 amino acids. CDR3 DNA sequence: TGTGCCAGCAGCAGAACCAGGGTTTGGGACCGCAATCAGCCCCAGCATTTT. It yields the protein CASSRTRVWDRNQPQHF.

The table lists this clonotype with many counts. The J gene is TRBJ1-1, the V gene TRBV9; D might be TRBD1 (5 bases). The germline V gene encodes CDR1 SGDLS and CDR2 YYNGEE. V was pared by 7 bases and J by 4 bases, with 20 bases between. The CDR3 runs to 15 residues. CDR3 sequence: CASGSLDRGSTEAFF. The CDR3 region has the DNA TGTGCCAGCGGCTCCTTGGACCGGGGGTCCACTGAAGCTTTCTTT.

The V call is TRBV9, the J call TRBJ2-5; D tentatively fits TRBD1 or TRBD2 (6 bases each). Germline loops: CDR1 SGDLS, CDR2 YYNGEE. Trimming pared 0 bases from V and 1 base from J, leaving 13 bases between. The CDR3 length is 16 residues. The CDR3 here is CASSVATGRTQETQYF. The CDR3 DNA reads TGTGCCAGCAGCGTAGCTACAGGGAGGACCCAAGAGACCCAGTACTTC.

CDR3 bases: TGCGCCAGCAGCCGCGATACCGGCCCACCCAGCTCTGGAAACACCATATATTTT. Protein sequence: CASSRDTGPPSSGNTIYF. The chain links TRBV4-3 to TRBJ1-3; no clear D gene. Germline assignment: CDR1 LGHNA and CDR2 YSLEER. This CDR3 has 18 residues. V lost 4 bases, J lost 0 bases, and 19 bases lay in between.

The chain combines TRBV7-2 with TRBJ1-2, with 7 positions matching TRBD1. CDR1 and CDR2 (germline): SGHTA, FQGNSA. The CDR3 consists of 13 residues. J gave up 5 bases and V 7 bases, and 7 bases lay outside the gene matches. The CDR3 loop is CASIPPRGYGYTF. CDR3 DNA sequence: TGTGCCAGCATTCCCCCCAGGGGGTATGGCTACACCTTC.

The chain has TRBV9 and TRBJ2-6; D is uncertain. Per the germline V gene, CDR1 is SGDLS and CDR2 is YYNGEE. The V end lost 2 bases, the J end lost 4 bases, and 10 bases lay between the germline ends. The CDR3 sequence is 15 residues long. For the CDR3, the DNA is TGTGCCAGCAGCGTTCGAGTTTCCGGGGCCAACGTCCTGACTTTC. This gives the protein CASSVRVSGANVLTF.

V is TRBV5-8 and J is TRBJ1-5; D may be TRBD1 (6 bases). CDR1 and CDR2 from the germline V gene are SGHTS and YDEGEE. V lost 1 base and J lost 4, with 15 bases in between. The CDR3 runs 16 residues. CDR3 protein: CASSLLRDIGNQPQHF. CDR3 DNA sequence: TGTGCCAGCAGCTTGCTCCGGGACATAGGGAATCAGCCCCAGCATTTT.

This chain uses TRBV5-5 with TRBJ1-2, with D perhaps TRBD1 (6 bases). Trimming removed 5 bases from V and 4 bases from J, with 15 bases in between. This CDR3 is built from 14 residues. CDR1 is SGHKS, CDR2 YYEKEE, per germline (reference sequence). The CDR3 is CASSGLRGPYGYTF. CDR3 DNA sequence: TGTGCCAGCAGTGGGCTACGGGGGCCCTATGGCTACACCTTC.

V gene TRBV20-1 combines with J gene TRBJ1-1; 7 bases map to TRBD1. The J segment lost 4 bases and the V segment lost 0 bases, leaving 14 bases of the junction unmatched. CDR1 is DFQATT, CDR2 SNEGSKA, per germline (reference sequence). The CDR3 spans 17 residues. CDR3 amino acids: CSARDWGQLGMGTEAFF. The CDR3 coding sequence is TGCAGTGCTAGAGATTGGGGACAGCTGGGTATGGGCACTGAAGCTTTCTTT.

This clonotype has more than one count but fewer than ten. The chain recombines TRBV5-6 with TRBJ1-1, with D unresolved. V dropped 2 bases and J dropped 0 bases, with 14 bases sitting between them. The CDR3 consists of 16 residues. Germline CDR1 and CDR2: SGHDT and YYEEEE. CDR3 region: CASSLLLREMNTEAFF. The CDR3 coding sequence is TGTGCCAGCAGCTTATTACTAAGGGAAATGAACACTGAAGCTTTCTTT.

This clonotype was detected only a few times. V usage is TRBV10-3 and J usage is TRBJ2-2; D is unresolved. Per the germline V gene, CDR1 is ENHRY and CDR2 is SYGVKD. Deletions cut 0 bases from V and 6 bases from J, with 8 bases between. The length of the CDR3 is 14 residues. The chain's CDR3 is CAISESTIPGELFF. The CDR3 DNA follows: TGTGCCATCAGTGAGTCCACTATTCCCGGGGAGCTGTTTTTT.

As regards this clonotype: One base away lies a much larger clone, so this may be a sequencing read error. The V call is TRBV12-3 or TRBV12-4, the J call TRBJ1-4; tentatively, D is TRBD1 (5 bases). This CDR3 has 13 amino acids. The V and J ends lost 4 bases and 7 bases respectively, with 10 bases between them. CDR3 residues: CASSWVRAEKLFF. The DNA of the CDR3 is TGTGCCAGCAGTTGGGTCAGGGCTGAAAAACTGTTTTTT.

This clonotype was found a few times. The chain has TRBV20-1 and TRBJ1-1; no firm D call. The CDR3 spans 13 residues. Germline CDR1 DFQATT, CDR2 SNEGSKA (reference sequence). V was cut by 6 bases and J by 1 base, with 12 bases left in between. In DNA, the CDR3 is TGCAGTGCCCGGGAAGATTGGAACACTGAAGCTTTCTTT. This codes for CSAREDWNTEAFF.

The chain's CDR3 is CSASRAGYEQYF. The CDR3 DNA reads as TGCAGTGCTAGTCGAGCGGGCTACGAGCAGTACTTC. This rearrangement joins TRBV20-1 to TRBJ2-7, with D perhaps matching TRBD2 (6 bases). The V gene lost 3 bases and the J gene lost 3 bases, with 9 bases spanning the gap. CDR3 length: 12 residues. Per germline, CDR1 DFQATT and CDR2 SNEGSKA (reference sequence).

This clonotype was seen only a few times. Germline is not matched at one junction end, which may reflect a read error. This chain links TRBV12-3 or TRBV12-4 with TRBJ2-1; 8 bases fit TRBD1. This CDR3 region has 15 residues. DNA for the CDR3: TGCGCCAGCAGTAACTGGACAGGGAAATACAATGAGCAGTTCTTC. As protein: CASSNWTGKYNEQFF.

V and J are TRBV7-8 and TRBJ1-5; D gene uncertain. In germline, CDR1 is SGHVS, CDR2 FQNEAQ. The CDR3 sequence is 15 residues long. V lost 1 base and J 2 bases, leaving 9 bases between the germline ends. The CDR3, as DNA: TGTGCCAGCAGCTTAGGCCCCTGGGGCAATCAGCCCCAGCATTTT. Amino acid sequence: CASSLGPWGNQPQHF.

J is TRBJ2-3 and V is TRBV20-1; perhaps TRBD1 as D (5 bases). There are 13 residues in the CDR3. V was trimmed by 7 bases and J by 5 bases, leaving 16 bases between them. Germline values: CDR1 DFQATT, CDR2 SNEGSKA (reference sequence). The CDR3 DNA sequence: TGCAGTGTTGGGGCGGATGATGTAGATACGCAGTATTTT. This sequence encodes CSVGADDVDTQYF.

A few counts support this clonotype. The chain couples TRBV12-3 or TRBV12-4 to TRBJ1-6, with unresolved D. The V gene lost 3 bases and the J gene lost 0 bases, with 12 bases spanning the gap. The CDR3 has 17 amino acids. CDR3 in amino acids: CASSLAGASSYNSPLHF. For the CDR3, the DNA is TGTGCCAGCAGTTTGGCGGGCGCCAGCTCCTATAATTCACCCCTCCACTTT.

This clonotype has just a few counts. CDR3 bases: TGTGCCAGCAGCCAAGATCGTGGGCCTTTGAACACTGAAGCTTTCTTT. This gives the protein CASSQDRGPLNTEAFF. The chain employs TRBV4-2 and TRBJ1-1; D remains ambiguous. This CDR3 contains 16 residues. Germline lookup yields CDR1 LGHNA and CDR2 YNFKEQ. V was clipped by 0 bases and J by 0 bases, with 11 bases between them.

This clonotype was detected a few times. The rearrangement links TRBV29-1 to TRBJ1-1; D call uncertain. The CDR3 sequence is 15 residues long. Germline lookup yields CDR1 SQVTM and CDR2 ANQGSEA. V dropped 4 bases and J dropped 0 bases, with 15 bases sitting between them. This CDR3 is CSVVRSGNMNTEAFF. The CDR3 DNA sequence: TGCAGCGTTGTAAGGTCCGGAAATATGAACACTGAAGCTTTCTTT.

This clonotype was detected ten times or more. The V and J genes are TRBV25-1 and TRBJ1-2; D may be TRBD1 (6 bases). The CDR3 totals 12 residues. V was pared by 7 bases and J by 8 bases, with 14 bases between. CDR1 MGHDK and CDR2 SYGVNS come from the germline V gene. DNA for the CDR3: TGTGCCAGCAACGGGACACCTTACGGCTACACCTTC. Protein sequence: CASNGTPYGYTF.

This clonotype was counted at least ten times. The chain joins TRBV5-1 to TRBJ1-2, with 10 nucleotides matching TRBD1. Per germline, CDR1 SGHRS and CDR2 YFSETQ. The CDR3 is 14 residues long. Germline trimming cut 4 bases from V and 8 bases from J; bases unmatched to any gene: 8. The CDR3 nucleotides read TGCGCCAGCAGCGAGGGACAGGGGAGCTTCGGCTACACCTTC. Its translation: CASSEGQGSFGYTF.

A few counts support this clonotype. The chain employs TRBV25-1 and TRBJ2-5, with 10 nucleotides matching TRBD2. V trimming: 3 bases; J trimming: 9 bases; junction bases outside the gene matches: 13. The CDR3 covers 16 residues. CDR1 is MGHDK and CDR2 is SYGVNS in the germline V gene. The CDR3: CASSDFSGRLGGAQYF. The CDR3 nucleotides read TGTGCCAGCAGTGATTTTAGCGGGAGGCTTGGTGGGGCCCAGTACTTC. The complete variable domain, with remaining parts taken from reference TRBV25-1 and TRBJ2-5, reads EADIYQTPRYLVIGTGKKITLECSQTMGHDKMYWYQQDPGMELHLIHYSYGVNSTEKGDLSSESTVSRIRTEHFPLTLESARPSHTSQYLCASSDFSGRLGGAQYFGPGTRLLVL.

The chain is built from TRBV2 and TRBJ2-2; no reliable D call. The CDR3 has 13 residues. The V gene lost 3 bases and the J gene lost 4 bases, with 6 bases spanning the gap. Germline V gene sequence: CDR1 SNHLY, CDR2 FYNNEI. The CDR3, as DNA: TGTGCCAGCAGTGAGTCGGGCACCGGGGAGCTGTTTTTT. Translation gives CASSESGTGELFF.

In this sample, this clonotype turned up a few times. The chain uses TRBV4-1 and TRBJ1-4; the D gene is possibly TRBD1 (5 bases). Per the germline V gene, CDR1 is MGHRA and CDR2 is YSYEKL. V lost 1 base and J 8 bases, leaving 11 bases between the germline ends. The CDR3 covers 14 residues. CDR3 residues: CASSQGGAGEKLFF. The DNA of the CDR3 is TGCGCCAGCAGCCAAGGAGGGGCAGGGGAAAAACTGTTTTTT.

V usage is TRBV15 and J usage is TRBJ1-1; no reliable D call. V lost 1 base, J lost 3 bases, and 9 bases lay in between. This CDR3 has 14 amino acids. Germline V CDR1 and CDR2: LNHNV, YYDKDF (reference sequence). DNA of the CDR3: TGTGCCACCAGCAGAGGGGAGGGTCACACTGAAGCTTTCTTT. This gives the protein CATSRGEGHTEAFF. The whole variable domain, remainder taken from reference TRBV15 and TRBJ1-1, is DAMVIQNPRYQVTQFGKPVTLSCSQTLNHNVMYWYQQKSSQAPKLLFHYYDKDFNNEADTPDNFQSRRPNTSFCFLDIRSPGLGDTAMYLCATSRGEGHTEAFFGQGTRLTVV.

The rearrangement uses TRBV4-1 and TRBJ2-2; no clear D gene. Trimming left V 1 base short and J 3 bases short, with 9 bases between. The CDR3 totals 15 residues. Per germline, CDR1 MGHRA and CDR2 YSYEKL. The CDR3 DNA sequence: TGCGCCAGCAGCCAAGTATTGTTCGACACCGGGGAGCTGTTTTTT. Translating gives CASSQVLFDTGELFF.

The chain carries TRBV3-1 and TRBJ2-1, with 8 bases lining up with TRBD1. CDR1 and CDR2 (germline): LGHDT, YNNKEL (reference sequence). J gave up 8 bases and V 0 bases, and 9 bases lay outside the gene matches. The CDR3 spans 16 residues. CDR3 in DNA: TGTGCCAGCAGCCAAGATGGGACAGGCGCTGGGGATGAGCAGTTCTTC. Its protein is CASSQDGTGAGDEQFF.

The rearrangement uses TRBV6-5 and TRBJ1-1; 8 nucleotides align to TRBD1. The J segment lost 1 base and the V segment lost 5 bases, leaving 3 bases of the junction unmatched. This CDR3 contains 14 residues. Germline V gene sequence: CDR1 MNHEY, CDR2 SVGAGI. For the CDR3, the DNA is TGTGCCAGCAGTGCCGACAGGGGGAACACTGAAGCTTTCTTT. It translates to CASSADRGNTEAFF.

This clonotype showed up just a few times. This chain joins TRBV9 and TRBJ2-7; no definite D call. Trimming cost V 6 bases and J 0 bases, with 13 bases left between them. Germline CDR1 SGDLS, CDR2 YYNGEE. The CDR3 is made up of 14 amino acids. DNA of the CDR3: TGTGCCAGCACCCCCGATTGGGTCTCCTACGAGCAGTACTTC. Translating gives CASTPDWVSYEQYF.

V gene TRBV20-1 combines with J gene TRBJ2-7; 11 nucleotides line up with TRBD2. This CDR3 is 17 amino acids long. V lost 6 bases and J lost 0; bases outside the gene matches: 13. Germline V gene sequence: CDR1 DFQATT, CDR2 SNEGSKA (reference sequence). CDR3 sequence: CSAGTSGFLRGSYEQYF. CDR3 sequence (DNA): TGCAGTGCGGGGACTAGCGGCTTCCTCAGGGGCTCCTACGAGCAGTACTTC.